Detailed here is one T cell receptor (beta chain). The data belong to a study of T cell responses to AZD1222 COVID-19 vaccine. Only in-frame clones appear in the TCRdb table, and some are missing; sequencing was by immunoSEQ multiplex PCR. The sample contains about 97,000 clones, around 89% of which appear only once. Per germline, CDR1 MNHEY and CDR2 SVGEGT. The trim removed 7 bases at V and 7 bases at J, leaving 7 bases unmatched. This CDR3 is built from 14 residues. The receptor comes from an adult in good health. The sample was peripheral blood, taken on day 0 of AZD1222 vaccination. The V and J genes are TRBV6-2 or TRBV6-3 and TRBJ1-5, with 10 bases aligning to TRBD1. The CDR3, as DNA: TGTGCCAGCACCCCTTGGACAGGGGGGCAGCCCCAGCATTTT. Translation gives CASTPWTGGQPQHF.